The 31 T cell receptor beta chains below were found in one sample sequenced in a study of T cell responses to AZD1222 COVID-19 vaccine. The method was immunoSEQ multiplex PCR; TCRdb's version includes in-frame clones alone and lacks a portion of them. The table lists about 110,000 clones, around 90% of them singletons. Material: peripheral blood, obtained on day 0 of AZD1222 vaccination. Receptors originate from an adult in good health.

The V gene is TRBV20-1, the J gene TRBJ2-5, with D perhaps TRBD2 (7 bases). The germline V gene has CDR1 DFQATT and CDR2 SNEGSKA (reference sequence). The CDR3 sequence is 13 residues long. V lost 3 bases and J lost 7, with 15 bases in between. CDR3 loop: CSASRRGLGTQYF. The DNA for the CDR3 is TGCAGTGCTAGTAGGCGGGGGCTCGGGACCCAGTACTTC.

V is TRBV28 and J is TRBJ2-7; D call uncertain. Germline V gene data show CDR1 as MDHEN and CDR2 as SYDVKM. V was shortened by 6 bases and J by 2 bases, with 14 bases between the two germline ends. This CDR3 spans 14 amino acids. The CDR3 is CASSMPQGPYEQYF. DNA of the CDR3: TGTGCCAGCAGCATGCCTCAAGGACCCTACGAGCAGTACTTC.

This rearrangement joins TRBV15 to TRBJ1-2; D is undetermined. The V end was cut by 1 base, the J end by 0 bases, with 0 bases between. The CDR3 spans 12 residues. Germline values: CDR1 LNHNV, CDR2 YYDKDF (reference sequence). In DNA, the CDR3 is TGTGCCACCAGCAGAGCTAACTATGGCTACACCTTC. This encodes CATSRANYGYTF.

This chain links TRBV12-3 or TRBV12-4 with TRBJ1-1; TRBD1 is a possible D gene (5 bases). V was shortened by 6 bases and J by 1 base, with 9 bases between the two germline ends. The CDR3 runs 13 residues. The CDR3, as DNA: TGTGCCAGCAGCCTCAGGGAGAACACTGAAGCTTTCTTT. Protein: CASSLRENTEAFF.

The chain has TRBV6-5 and TRBJ1-2; perhaps TRBD1 as D (5 bases). The V gene lost 2 bases and the J gene lost 6 bases, with 16 bases spanning the gap. The CDR3 extends over 15 amino acids. The germline CDR1 and CDR2 sequences are MNHEY and SVGAGI. The CDR3 region is CASSYTAGKRHGYTF. The CDR3 coding sequence is TGTGCCAGCAGTTACACGGCAGGGAAGAGGCATGGCTACACCTTC.

The rearrangement uses TRBV7-3 and TRBJ1-6; D is undetermined. The CDR3 extends over 13 amino acids. Trimming removed 1 base at V and 9 bases at J, with 7 bases between. Germline V gives CDR1 SGHTA, CDR2 FQGTGA. The CDR3 protein is CASSLRHLSPLHF. The CDR3 DNA reads as TGTGCCAGCAGCTTAAGGCACCTTTCACCCCTCCACTTT.

The chain recombines TRBV2 with TRBJ1-1, with D tentatively TRBD1 (5 bases). CDR3 size: 14 residues. V was shortened by 3 bases and J by 1 base, with 9 bases between the two germline ends. CDR1 SNHLY and CDR2 FYNNEI come from the germline V gene. The DNA for the CDR3 is TGTGCCAGCAGTGACAGACAGCCGAACACTGAAGCTTTCTTT. The encoded protein is CASSDRQPNTEAFF.

The chain is built from TRBV16 and TRBJ1-1; unclear D gene. V was trimmed by 1 base and J by 1 base, leaving 10 bases between them. Germline V gene lookup returns CDR1 KGHSY and CDR2 FQNENV. There are 15 residues in the CDR3. The CDR3 is CASSQFGGQNTEAFF. The CDR3 DNA reads as TGTGCCAGCAGCCAATTTGGCGGCCAGAACACTGAAGCTTTCTTT.

The chain couples TRBV7-2 to TRBJ1-2; possibly TRBD1 for D (5 bases). The CDR3 spans 15 residues. Germline CDR1 and CDR2: SGHTA and FQGNSA. Trimming removed 5 bases at V and 4 bases at J, with 17 bases between. For the CDR3, the DNA is TGTGCCAGCAGCCGGTCGACCGGGACTGCCTATGGCTACACCTTC. Encoded protein: CASSRSTGTAYGYTF.

The V gene is TRBV4-2, the J gene TRBJ1-6; D remains unclear. This CDR3 region has 14 residues. The V gene lost 4 bases and the J gene lost 7 bases, with 11 bases spanning the gap. Germline V CDR1 and CDR2: LGHNA, YNFKEQ. The chain's CDR3 is CASSPQSGNSPLHF. CDR3 DNA: TGTGCCAGCAGCCCGCAATCCGGGAATTCACCCCTCCACTTT.

V gene TRBV3-1 (or the pseudogene TRBV3-2) combines with J gene TRBJ1-2; no clear D. From germline, CDR1 is LGHDT and CDR2 YNNKEL (reference sequence). The V gene lost 4 bases and the J gene lost 2 bases, with 11 bases spanning the gap. This CDR3 spans 14 amino acids. The CDR3 is CASSLHSLNYGYTF. The DNA of the CDR3 is TGTGCCAGCAGCCTCCATTCTTTGAACTATGGCTACACCTTC.

This clone was counted between two and nine times. The chain has TRBV11-2 and TRBJ2-1; no clear D gene. Germline V gene data show CDR1 as SGHAT and CDR2 as FQNNGV. V dropped 2 bases and J dropped 10 bases, with 9 bases sitting between them. This CDR3 region has 12 residues. The CDR3 region is CASSLILGEQFF. The DNA of the CDR3 is TGTGCCAGCAGCTTAATCCTTGGGGAGCAGTTCTTC.

This chain uses TRBV20-1 with TRBJ1-1, with a possible D match to TRBD1 (6 bases). V shed 6 bases and J shed 4 bases, with 9 bases lying between them. The CDR3 is 11 amino acids. Germline V lookup: CDR1 DFQATT, CDR2 SNEGSKA (reference sequence). The CDR3 DNA follows: TGCAGTGCCGGAGGGGGCACTGAAGCTTTCTTT. The encoded protein is CSAGGGTEAFF.

The chain recombines TRBV28 with TRBJ1-2; D possibly corresponds to TRBD1 (6 bases). The V end was cut by 6 bases, the J end by 7 bases, with 15 bases between. Germline CDR1 reads MDHEN; CDR2 reads SYDVKM. The length of the CDR3 is 13 residues. CDR3 protein: CASRIQGDTGYTF. The CDR3 DNA is TGTGCCAGCAGGATACAGGGTGATACTGGCTACACCTTC.

The J gene is TRBJ1-2, the V gene TRBV4-2; 8 bases are shared with TRBD1. CDR1 and CDR2 (germline): LGHNA, YNFKEQ. The CDR3 totals 13 residues. The junction had 3 bases not matched to a gene; V was cut back by 7 bases and J by 2 bases. CDR3 in amino acids: CASTTGDNYGYTF. CDR3 sequence (DNA): TGTGCCAGCACGACAGGGGACAACTATGGCTACACCTTC.

The chain links TRBV3-1 (or the pseudogene TRBV3-2) to TRBJ1-1; 7 bases are shared with TRBD1. Germline-derived CDR1 and CDR2 are LGHDT and YNNKEL (reference sequence). V shed 3 bases and J 4 bases; nucleotides not matched to a gene: 8. This CDR3 is built from 15 residues. CDR3 in DNA: TGTGCCAGCAGCCATTCGACAGGGAGAGTCACTGAAGCTTTCTTT. Translating gives CASSHSTGRVTEAFF.

V is TRBV10-3 and J is TRBJ2-1; 11 nucleotides line up with TRBD1. Germline V lookup: CDR1 ENHRY, CDR2 SYGVKD. The CDR3 has 16 residues. The ends lost 6 bases at V and 6 bases at J; junction bases unmatched: 10. CDR3 residues: CAIRDIGQGAGNEQFF. The CDR3 region has the DNA TGTGCCATCAGAGACATTGGACAGGGGGCGGGCAATGAGCAGTTCTTC.

The chain is built from TRBV23-1 and TRBJ1-4; tentatively, D is TRBD1 (6 bases). TRBV23-1 is an ORF, with its function uncertain. The CDR3 contains 19 residues. Trimming took 4 bases from V and 0 from J, leaving 21 bases between them. The CDR3 region is CASSPPHRDTDSTNEKLFF. CDR3 bases: TGCGCCAGCAGTCCTCCTCACCGGGACACCGACTCAACTAATGAAAAACTGTTTTTT.

V is TRBV5-4 and J is TRBJ2-2; D unresolved. Per the germline V gene, CDR1 is SGHNT and CDR2 is YYREEE (reference sequence). Trimming cost V 2 bases and J 3 bases, with 5 bases left between them. CDR3 length: 13 amino acids. CDR3 sequence reads: CASSLTDTGELFF. The CDR3 DNA is TGTGCCAGCAGCTTAACAGACACCGGGGAGCTGTTTTTT.

This clone was seen once. The rearrangement links TRBV28 to TRBJ2-1; 8 nucleotides align to TRBD2. CDR3 length: 15 residues. Germline CDR1 is MDHEN and CDR2 is SYDVKM. The trim removed 2 bases at V and 3 bases at J, leaving 3 bases unmatched. The CDR3 sequence is CASSLPLAGYNEQFF. The CDR3 nucleotides read TGTGCCAGCAGTTTACCCCTAGCGGGCTACAATGAGCAGTTCTTC.

The chain links TRBV18 to TRBJ2-1; 7 bases are shared with TRBD1. V lost 5 bases to trimming and J lost 8 bases; unmatched junction nucleotides: 6. Germline V gives CDR1 KGHSH, CDR2 LQKENI. The CDR3 is 13 residues long. The CDR3 DNA reads TGTGCCAGCTCAATGACAGGGTACGATGAGCAGTTCTTC. This translates into CASSMTGYDEQFF.

The chain employs TRBV3-1 (or the pseudogene TRBV3-2) and TRBJ1-2; D is unresolved. The V gene lost 1 base and the J gene lost 5 bases, with 14 bases spanning the gap. The CDR3 has 15 amino acids. CDR1 and CDR2 (germline): LGHDT, YNNKEL (reference sequence). Here the CDR3 DNA reads TGTGCCAGCAGCCAAGTCGTCAGGCTCCCGTATGGCTACACCTTC. This gives the protein CASSQVVRLPYGYTF.

The chain recombines TRBV19 with TRBJ1-1; the D is unclear. The CDR3 extends over 13 amino acids. The germline CDR1 and CDR2 sequences are LNHDA and SQIVND (reference sequence). The V end lost 2 bases, the J end lost 5 bases, and 9 bases lay between the germline ends. The CDR3 nucleotides read TGTGCCAGTAGTATACCTGGCCCTACTGAAGCTTTCTTT. Translated: CASSIPGPTEAFF.

This clone was seen only once. V and J are TRBV21-1 and TRBJ1-1; the D call TRBD1 from the table was never checked on the DNA. TRBV21-1 is deemed a pseudogene. This CDR3 has 14 amino acids. CDR3 residues: CASSQGPTGTEAFF. In nucleotides, the CDR3 is TGTGCCAGCAGCCAAGGCCCGACAGGCACTGAAGCTTTCTTT.

V is TRBV15 and J is TRBJ2-2; no reliable D call. The germline gives CDR1 LNHNV, CDR2 YYDKDF (reference sequence). The length of the CDR3 is 13 residues. V was cut by 0 bases and J by 6 bases, with 5 bases left in between. CDR3 region: CATSRDMAGELFF. The CDR3 nucleotides read TGTGCCACCAGCAGAGATATGGCCGGGGAGCTGTTTTTT.

The V gene is TRBV5-6, the J gene TRBJ2-5; tentatively, D is TRBD1 or TRBD2 (6 bases each). Trimming removed 1 base from V and 4 bases from J, with 11 bases in between. Germline assignment: CDR1 SGHDT and CDR2 YYEEEE. This CDR3 has 14 amino acids. In DNA, the CDR3 is TGTGCCAGCAGCTTGTCATCGGGGGCAGAGACCCAGTACTTC. Translating gives CASSLSSGAETQYF.

This clone was recorded only once. J is TRBJ2-5 and V is TRBV18; no reliable D call. V was cut by 0 bases and J by 5 bases, with 4 bases left in between. Germline values: CDR1 KGHSH, CDR2 LQKENI. CDR3 length equals 12 residues. CDR3 sequence: CASSPPPETQYF. In nucleotides, the CDR3 is TGTGCCAGCTCACCACCTCCCGAGACCCAGTACTTC.

The chain couples TRBV5-1 to TRBJ1-3; D gene ambiguous. The CDR3 is 18 amino acids. V lost 3 bases and J 0 bases, leaving 19 bases between the germline ends. Germline CDR1 and CDR2: SGHRS and YFSETQ. This CDR3 reads CASSWSAGPFFSGNTIYF. The CDR3 DNA follows: TGCGCCAGCAGCTGGTCAGCCGGGCCGTTTTTCTCTGGAAACACCATATATTTT. Drawing the rest from reference TRBV5-1 and TRBJ1-3, the complete variable domain is KAGVTQTPRYLIKTRGQQVTLSCSPISGHRSVSWYQQTPGQGLQFLFEYFSETQRNKGNFPGRFSGRQFSNSRSEMNVSTLELGDSALYLCASSWSAGPFFSGNTIYFGEGSWLTVV.

The gene calls are TRBV28 and TRBJ1-2; 10 bases line up with TRBD1. Per germline, CDR1 MDHEN and CDR2 SYDVKM. This CDR3 is built from 15 residues. V was clipped by 6 bases and J by 3 bases; unmatched bases: 7. The CDR3 sequence: CASSTYGTGDYGYTF. The CDR3 DNA follows: TGTGCCAGCAGCACATACGGGACAGGGGACTATGGCTACACCTTC.

The chain is built from TRBV20-1 and TRBJ1-3, with TRBD1 identical over 8 bases. Germline CDR1 is DFQATT and CDR2 is SNEGSKA (reference sequence). The V segment lost 3 bases and the J segment 4 bases; nucleotides outside the gene matches: 2. This CDR3 is 13 amino acids long. The CDR3 sequence is CSASRDRGNTIYF. In nucleotides, the CDR3 is TGCAGTGCTAGTAGGGACAGGGGAAACACCATATATTTT.

The rearrangement joins TRBV3-1 (or the pseudogene TRBV3-2) to TRBJ1-4, with TRBD1 identical over 9 bases. CDR1 LGHDT and CDR2 YNNKEL come from the germline V gene (reference sequence). V lost 4 bases, J lost 7 bases, and 10 bases stayed unmatched. This CDR3 is 16 amino acids long. The CDR3 loop reads CASSPRGQGISEKLFF. CDR3 sequence (DNA): TGTGCCAGCAGCCCCCGAGGACAGGGGATTTCTGAAAAACTGTTTTTT.